This TCR beta chain emerged from a study of blood T cell repertoires in COVID-19. Study information: The United States, Italy and Spain were the sources of the acute and convalescent COVID-19 samples. PBMCs, B-cell-depleted T cells, or T cells were the source of the cDNA or gDNA that made up the material.

The CDR3 extends over 13 amino acids. V trimming: 9 bases; J trimming: 0 bases; junction bases outside the gene matches: 2. CDR1 and CDR2 (germline): LNHDA, SQIVND (reference sequence). Under the authors' procedure: The assay estimated nucleated cells by amplifying reference gene primers. The method was immunoSEQ multiplex PCR; TCRdb's version includes in-frame clones alone and lacks a portion of them. From that table come the V and J calls and clone size; the DNA was used to work out D and trimming. The table shows about 120,000 clones, with 85% to 90% occurring only once. Sequenced: peripheral blood. This rearrangement joins TRBV19 to TRBJ2-3, with TRBD1 matching 8 bases. The sequence was collected from an older man with acute or convalescent COVID-19. Here the CDR3 DNA reads TGTGCCAGCCGGGACAGGAGCACAGATACGCAGTATTTT. Translation gives CASRDRSTDTQYF.